Included here is one T cell receptor (beta chain) sequence, with context. Time point noted: pre-reinfection, 55 to 20 weeks before reinfection detection. The sorted cells went straight to TCR sequencing with no prior in vitro expansion. At all three reinfection time points, viable CD3+ CD8+ CD45RO- cells from a couple of donors served as controls. The length of the CDR3 is 14 residues. CDR1 and CDR2 from the germline V gene are SGHNT and YYREEE (reference sequence). Losses at the gene ends were 6 bases for V and 10 bases for J; bases not matched to a gene: 12. This sample is drawn from a study of memory CD8 T cells in hepatitis C reinfection. Across the study: A positive HCV RNA test after two negatives ≥60 days apart defined reinfection. Samples before reinfection came 55 to 20 weeks prior to detection.

Sequencing used immunoSEQ multiplex PCR; TCRdb keeps in-frame clones, though not all of them. The sample consists of 40,000 to 60,000 clones, around nine tenths of them appearing once. This receptor was obtained from a man younger than 35 with hepatitis C virus infection. Source material: naive CD8+ T cells sorted from blood. V usage is TRBV5-4 and J usage is TRBJ2-1; 8 bases fit TRBD2. The CDR3 protein is CASTRSGGQLEQFF. The CDR3 bases are TGTGCCAGCACACGGAGCGGGGGCCAATTAGAGCAGTTCTTC.